This T cell receptor (beta chain) was documented in a study of cytotoxic CD8 clonotypes in ibrutinib-treated CLL. About the research overall: A mean of around 270,000 productive templates and about 88,000 productive rearrangements was obtained per sample. Study outcomes and limitations: Clonality was elevated at ibrutinib response and had returned toward baseline at progression. Sampling times (in sustained-remission versus progressing patients) were not the same.

Regarding this clone: Its target is unknown.

A 1 in 200,000 to 1 in 1 million T cell depth was the sequencing target. The data were produced by immunoSEQ multiplex PCR, yet TCRdb's version contains in-frame clones alone and is incomplete. The repertoire consists of 40,000 or so clones, with around 70% occurring once and the leading ten covering 10%. Trimming shortened V by 0 bases and J by 5 bases, and 5 bases separated the two germline ends. Looked up from germline, CDR1 is SGDLS and CDR2 is YYNGEE. The CDR3 covers 12 residues. The sequence was obtained from a human donor with chronic lymphocytic leukemia. This chain joins TRBV9 and TRBJ2-5; D not certain. The sequencing here drew on PBMCs, taken at disease progression, from a patient treated with ibrutinib. The chain's CDR3 is CASSVGLETQYF. CDR3 sequence (DNA): TGTGCCAGCAGCGTAGGTCTGGAGACCCAGTACTTC.